The text below deals with one T cell receptor (beta chain). This specimen comes from a study of PD-1 blockade in classical Hodgkin lymphoma. Trimming shortened V by 10 bases and J by 2 bases, and 12 bases separated the two germline ends. This CDR3 has 13 residues. Germline CDR1 LNHDA, CDR2 SQIVND (reference sequence). As to time point: newly diagnosed, previously untreated cHL patient sample. TCRdb keeps only in-frame clones here, not all; method: immunoSEQ multiplex PCR. The top ten hold approximately 4% of the sample, which has about 25,000 clones, 94% seen once. The receptor was derived from a human donor with classical Hodgkin lymphoma. This chain links TRBV19 with TRBJ1-3; possibly TRBD1 for D (5 bases). The sequencing sample was made of peripheral blood mononuclear cells (PBMCs). The CDR3 is CATSGTAGNTIYF. DNA for the CDR3: TGTGCCACCTCGGGGACCGCTGGAAACACCATATATTTT.